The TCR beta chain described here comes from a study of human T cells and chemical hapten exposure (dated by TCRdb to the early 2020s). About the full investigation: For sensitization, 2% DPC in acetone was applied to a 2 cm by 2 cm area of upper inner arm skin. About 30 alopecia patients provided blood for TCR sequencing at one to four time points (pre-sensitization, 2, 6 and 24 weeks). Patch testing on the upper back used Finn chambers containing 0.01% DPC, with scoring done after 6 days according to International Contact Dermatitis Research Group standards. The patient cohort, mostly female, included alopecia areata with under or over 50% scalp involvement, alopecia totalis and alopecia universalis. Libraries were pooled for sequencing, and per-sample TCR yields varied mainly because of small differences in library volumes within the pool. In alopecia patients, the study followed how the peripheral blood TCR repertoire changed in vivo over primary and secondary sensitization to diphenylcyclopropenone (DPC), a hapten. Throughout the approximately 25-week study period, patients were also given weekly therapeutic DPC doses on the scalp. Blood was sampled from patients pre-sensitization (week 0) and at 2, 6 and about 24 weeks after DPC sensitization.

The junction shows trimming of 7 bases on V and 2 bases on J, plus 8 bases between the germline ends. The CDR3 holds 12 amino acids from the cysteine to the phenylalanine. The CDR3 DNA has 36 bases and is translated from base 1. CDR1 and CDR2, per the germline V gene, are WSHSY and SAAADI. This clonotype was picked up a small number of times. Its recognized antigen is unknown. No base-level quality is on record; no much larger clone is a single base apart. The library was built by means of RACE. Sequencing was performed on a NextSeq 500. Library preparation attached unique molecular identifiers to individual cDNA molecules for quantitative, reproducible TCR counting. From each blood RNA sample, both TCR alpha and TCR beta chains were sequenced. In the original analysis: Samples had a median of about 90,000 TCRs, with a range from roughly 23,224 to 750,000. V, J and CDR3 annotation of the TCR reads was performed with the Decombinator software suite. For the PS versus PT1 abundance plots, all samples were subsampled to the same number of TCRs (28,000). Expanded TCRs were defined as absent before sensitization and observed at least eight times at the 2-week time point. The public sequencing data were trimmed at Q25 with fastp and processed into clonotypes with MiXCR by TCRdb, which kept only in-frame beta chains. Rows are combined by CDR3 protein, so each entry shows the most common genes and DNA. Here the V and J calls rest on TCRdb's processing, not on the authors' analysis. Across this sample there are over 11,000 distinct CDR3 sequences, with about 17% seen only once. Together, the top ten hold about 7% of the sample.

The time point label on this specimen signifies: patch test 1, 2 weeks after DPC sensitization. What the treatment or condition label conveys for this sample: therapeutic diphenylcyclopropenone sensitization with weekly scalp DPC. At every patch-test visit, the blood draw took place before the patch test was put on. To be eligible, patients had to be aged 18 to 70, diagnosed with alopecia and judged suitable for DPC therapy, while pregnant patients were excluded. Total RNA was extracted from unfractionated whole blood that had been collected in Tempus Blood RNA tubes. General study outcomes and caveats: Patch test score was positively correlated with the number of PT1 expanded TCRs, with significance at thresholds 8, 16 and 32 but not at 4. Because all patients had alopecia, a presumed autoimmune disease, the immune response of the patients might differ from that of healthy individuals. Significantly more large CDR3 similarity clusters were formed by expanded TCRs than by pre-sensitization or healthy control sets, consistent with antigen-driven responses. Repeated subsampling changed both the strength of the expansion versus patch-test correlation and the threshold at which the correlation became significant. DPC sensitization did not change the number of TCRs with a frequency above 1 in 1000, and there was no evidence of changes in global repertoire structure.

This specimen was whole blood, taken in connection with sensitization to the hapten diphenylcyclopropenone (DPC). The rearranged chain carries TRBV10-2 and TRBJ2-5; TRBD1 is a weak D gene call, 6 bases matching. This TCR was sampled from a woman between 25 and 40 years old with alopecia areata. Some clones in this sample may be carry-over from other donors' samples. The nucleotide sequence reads TGCGCCAGCAAGAGGGGGCAAGAGACCCAGTACTTC. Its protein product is CASKRGQETQYF.